This T cell receptor (beta chain) was observed in a study of blood T cell repertoires in COVID-19. Study overall: Samples representing acute and convalescent COVID-19 were sourced from the United States, Italy and Spain. T cells, B-cell-depleted T cells, or PBMCs supplied cDNA or gDNA.

The V end was cut by 10 bases, the J end by 6 bases, with 24 bases between. Germline V gene lookup returns CDR1 SEHNR and CDR2 FQNEAQ (reference sequence). The CDR3 spans 15 residues. Sequencing was performed with immunoSEQ multiplex PCR; in TCRdb, only in-frame clones are kept and a portion is missing. The table includes nearly 200,000 clones, around nine tenths detected once. This receptor was taken from a middle-aged woman who had recovered from COVID-19. The specimen was peripheral blood. The gene calls are TRBV7-9 and TRBJ1-2, with D possibly being TRBD1 (5 bases). DNA of the CDR3: TGTGCCACCTTACTCCTGGTGGGGGGAAAGGATGGCTACACCTTC. Residues: CATLLLVGGKDGYTF.